This T cell receptor (beta chain) was captured in a study of blood T cell repertoires in COVID-19. Study-wide context: Both acute and convalescent COVID-19 samples were obtained from the United States, Italy and Spain. PBMCs, B-cell-depleted T cells, or T cells were the source of the cDNA or gDNA that made up the material.

Original analysis: How many nucleated cells were present was estimated from reference gene primer amplification. The repertoire was sequenced with immunoSEQ multiplex PCR; TCRdb's copy has only in-frame clones and lacks some. The V and J calls and clone size were taken over from that table, and D and trimming were inferred from the DNA. The table lists 55,000 to 75,000 clones, roughly 88% of them singletons. The germline V and J ends were trimmed by 4 bases and 7 bases, with 13 bases remaining between them. Germline CDR1 is MDHEN and CDR2 is SYDVKM. There are 13 residues in the CDR3. Source material: peripheral blood. J is TRBJ1-2 and V is TRBV28, with D possibly being TRBD1 (5 bases). The origin of this receptor is a human donor in a cohort sampled during active COVID-19. CDR3 nucleotides: TGTGCCAGCAGTTGGGGCTGGGGTCGTGGCTACACCTTC. Translating it yields CASSWGWGRGYTF.